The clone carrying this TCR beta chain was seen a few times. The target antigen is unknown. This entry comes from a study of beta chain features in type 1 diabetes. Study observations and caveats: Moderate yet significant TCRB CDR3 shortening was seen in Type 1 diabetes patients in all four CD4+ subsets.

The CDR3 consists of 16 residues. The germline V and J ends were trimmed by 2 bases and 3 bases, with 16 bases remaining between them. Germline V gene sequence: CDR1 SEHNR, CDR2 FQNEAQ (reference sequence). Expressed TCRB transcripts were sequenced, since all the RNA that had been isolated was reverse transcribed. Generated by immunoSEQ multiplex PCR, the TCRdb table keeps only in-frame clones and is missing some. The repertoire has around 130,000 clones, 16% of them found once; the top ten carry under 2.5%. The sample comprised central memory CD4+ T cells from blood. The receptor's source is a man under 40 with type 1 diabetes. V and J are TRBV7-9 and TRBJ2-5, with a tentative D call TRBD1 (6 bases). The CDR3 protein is CASSLCLDRAKETQYF. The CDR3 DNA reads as TGTGCCAGCAGCTTATGTCTGGACAGAGCGAAAGAGACCCAGTACTTC. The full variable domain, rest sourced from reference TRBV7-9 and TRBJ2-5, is DTGVSQNPRHKITKRGQNVTFRCDPISEHNRLYWYRQTLGQGPEFLTYFQNEAQLEKSRLLSDRFSAERPKGSFSTLEIQRTEQGDSAMYLCASSLCLDRAKETQYFGPGTRLLVL.